This entry is about one T cell receptor beta chain. The entry originates in a study of blood T cell repertoires in COVID-19. TCRdb's copy holds only in-frame clones and misses some; the assay was immunoSEQ multiplex PCR. The table lists over 300,000 clones, nearly 90% of them singletons. The CDR3 covers 14 residues. J gave up 1 base and V 5 bases, and 4 bases lay outside the gene matches. Germline V gives CDR1 SQVTM, CDR2 ANQGSEA. This receptor was obtained from a man aged 18-30 years with active or convalescent COVID-19. The genes are TRBV29-1 and TRBJ2-2; 7 bases map to TRBD1. Sample: peripheral blood. DNA of the CDR3: TGCAGCGTTATCCGGGACAGGAACACCGGGGAGCTGTTTTTT. Translated, it gives CSVIRDRNTGELFF.